This record covers a single T cell receptor beta chain. Its antigen is not known. The CDR3 length is 13 residues. CDR1 and CDR2 from the germline V gene are SGHAT and FQNNGV. Trimming took off 7 bases at V and 4 bases at J, with 13 bases between the two ends. The protocol was immunoSEQ multiplex PCR, while the TCRdb copy is restricted to in-frame clones and leaves out a portion. The sample contains 95,000 to 150,000 clones, about 90% of which appear only once. These data belong to a study of T cell responses to AZD1222 COVID-19 vaccine. General observations from the study: Only a handful of AZD1222 recipients, more than 5 in all, had baseline seropositivity.

This chain joins TRBV11-2 and TRBJ2-5; D unclear. This clonotype was obtained from an adult in good health. The source material was peripheral blood, sampled on day 0 of AZD1222 vaccination. DNA of the CDR3: TGTGCCAGCATCCCCTCAAGCGCAGAGACCCAGTACTTC. It translates to CASIPSSAETQYF.